These 16 T cell receptor beta chains were sequenced from one sample in a study of CD8+CD57+ T cells in acquired aplastic anemia. Using genomic DNA as the template, TCR beta VDJ and CDR3 profiling was carried out. TCRdb analysed the reads with MiXCR anew, one entry per CDR3 protein. The sample lists 400,000 to 450,000 distinct CDR3 sequences, 65% to 80% seen once, with 3.5% to 4.5% in the top ten. Sequenced material: sorted CD4+, CD8+, or CD8+CD57+ T cells (not recorded which) from PBMCs. These TCRs come from a human donor in good health, serving as a control.

Of note for this clonotype: Mismatch with germline at one junction end may stem from a read error. This chain uses TRBV7-2 with TRBJ1-2; no clear D gene. This CDR3 is built from 14 residues. CDR1 is SGHTA, CDR2 FQGNSA, per germline. The CDR3 loop reads CASSLNADGYTYGF. In DNA form, the CDR3 reads TGTGCCAGCAGCTTAAACGCGGATGGCTACACCTACGGCTTC. The full variable domain, rest sourced from reference TRBV7-2 and TRBJ1-2, is GAGVSQSPSNKVTEKGKDVELRCDPISGHTALYWYRQSLGQGLEFLIYFQGNSAPDKSGLPSDRFSAERTGGSVSTLTIQRTQQEDSAVYLCASSLNADGYTYGFGSGTRLTVV.

Of note for this clonotype: The germline gene is not matched at one end of the junction; a read error may be the cause. The chain uses TRBV15 and TRBJ2-3; the D call may be TRBD1 or TRBD2 (5 bases each). Germline CDR1 and CDR2: LNHNV and YYDKDF (reference sequence). The length of the CDR3 is 15 residues. CDR3 coding DNA: TGTGCCAGCAGCACCCCACTAGAAGGGGTGGATACGCAGTATTTT. Its translation: CASSTPLEGVDTQYF. The variable domain in full, with the rest retrieved from reference TRBV15 and TRBJ2-3, is DAMVIQNPRYQVTQFGKPVTLSCSQTLNHNVMYWYQQKSSQAPKLLFHYYDKDFNNEADTPDNFQSRRPNTSFCFLDIRSPGLGDTAMYLCASSTPLEGVDTQYFGPGTRLTVL.

The table lists this clonotype with a few counts. In nucleotides, the CDR3 is TGTGCCAGCAGTGACGGGCCTCGGGAGCAGTTCTTC. It is translated as CASSDGPREQFF. The chain joins TRBV25-1 to TRBJ2-1; D remains unclear. The V gene lost 3 bases and the J gene lost 10 bases, with 10 bases spanning the gap. Germline CDR1 MGHDK, CDR2 SYGVNS. The CDR3 totals 12 residues.

This clonotype showed up just once. This chain links TRBV4-2 with TRBJ2-7, with TRBD2 matching 7 bases. Trimming cost V 5 bases and J 12 bases; bases outside gene matches: 13. The germline V gene encodes CDR1 LGHNA and CDR2 YNFKEQ. The CDR3 runs 13 residues. CDR3 in amino acids: CASSLDSGLVRYF. The CDR3 DNA is TGTGCCAGCAGCTTGGATTCAGGACTAGTAAGGTACTTC.

Notes on this clonotype: Here the CDR3 omits its conserved ending phenylalanine or tryptophan, so a read error is the likely source. The DNA is left out, because the CDR3 cannot be placed on it with certainty; the CDR3 is given as TCRdb lists it. CDR3: CASSLTAGQGQPQ. This chain uses TRBV7-2 with TRBJ2-5; the table's TRBD1 call for D was not verified on the DNA. From germline, CDR1 is SGHTA and CDR2 FQGNSA. The CDR3 extends over 13 residues, inclusive of both ends.

This clonotype was seen repeatedly, ten times or more. The chain joins TRBV5-4 to TRBJ2-3; no clear D. The CDR3 length is 14 residues. Trimming removed 4 bases at V and 5 bases at J, with 14 bases between. CDR1 is SGHNT, CDR2 YYREEE, per germline (reference sequence). CDR3 amino acids: CASSQPRAEDTQYF. The CDR3 DNA sequence: TGTGCCAGCAGCCAGCCTCGGGCGGAAGATACGCAGTATTTT.

CDR3 coding DNA: TGTGCCAGCAGCCCTGTCGGTGCGGCCTACAATGAGCAGCATTTT. Translating gives CASSPVGAAYNEQHF. The chain carries TRBV7-2 and TRBJ1-5, with D uncertain. This CDR3 has 15 residues. Germline-derived CDR1 and CDR2 are SGHTA and FQGNSA. V dropped 5 bases and J dropped 13 bases, with 24 bases sitting between them.

In this sample, this clonotype turned up a few times. The V and J genes are TRBV29-1 and TRBJ2-3, with TRBD1 matching over 8 bases. Germline CDR1 is SQVTM and CDR2 is ANQGSEA. The V gene end was trimmed by 3 bases and the J gene end by 7 bases; junction bases not matched to a gene: 6. This CDR3 spans 13 amino acids. The CDR3 sequence is CSVDGTGRNTQYF. Written as DNA, the CDR3 is TGCAGCGTTGACGGGACAGGAAGGAATACGCAGTATTTT.

In the case of this clonotype: In this CDR3 the conserved last residue, phenylalanine or tryptophan, is missing, so a read error is likely. The DNA is left out, because the CDR3 cannot be placed on it with certainty; the CDR3 is given as TCRdb lists it. J is TRBJ2-5 and V is TRBV7-2; the DNA was not compared with TRBD1, the D call given in the table. CDR1 SGHTA and CDR2 FQGNSA come from the germline V gene. From its first to its last residue, the CDR3 has 13 amino acids. CDR3 amino acids: CASSLAGGSTGAN.

V usage is TRBV7-3 and J usage is TRBJ2-1, with 9 bases fitting TRBD2. Germline V gene lookup returns CDR1 SGHTA and CDR2 FQGTGA. V shed 2 bases and J 5 bases; nucleotides not matched to a gene: 4. The CDR3 has 15 residues. The CDR3 nucleotides are TGTGCCAGCAGCTTAGTCGCGGGGGGGCACAATGAGCAGTTCTTC. It encodes CASSLVAGGHNEQFF. The whole variable domain, filled in from reference TRBV7-3 and TRBJ2-1, reads GAGVSQTPSNKVTEKGKYVELRCDPISGHTALYWYRQSLGQGPEFLIYFQGTGAADDSGLPNDRFFAVRPEGSVSTLKIQRTERGDSAVYLCASSLVAGGHNEQFFGPGTRLTVL.

The chain employs TRBV5-1 and TRBJ1-2; a possible D gene is TRBD1 (6 bases). Per the germline V gene, CDR1 is SGHRS and CDR2 is YFSETQ. This CDR3 has 18 residues. Trimming took 2 bases from V and 1 from J, leaving 21 bases between them. The CDR3 nucleotides read TGCGCCAGCAGCTTACCACAGGGATACCCTTCCTTTAACTATGGCTACACCTTC. Translating it yields CASSLPQGYPSFNYGYTF.

This clonotype was found many times. The chain uses TRBV11-1 and TRBJ2-1; D is tentatively TRBD1 or TRBD2 (5 bases each). From germline, CDR1 is SGHAT and CDR2 FQDESV (reference sequence). The CDR3 has 16 amino acids. Between the trimmed V and J ends, which lost 6 bases and 8 bases, there was a span of 23 bases. CDR3 loop: CASSPSTFLRGDEQFF. DNA for the CDR3: TGTGCCAGCAGTCCAAGTACGTTTCTTCGGGGCGATGAGCAGTTCTTC.

The sample holds many counts of this clonotype. The chain joins TRBV20-1 to TRBJ1-1, with D maybe TRBD1 (6 bases). V was trimmed by 7 bases and J by 10 bases, leaving 16 bases between them. The CDR3 sequence is 11 residues long. Germline V gene lookup returns CDR1 DFQATT and CDR2 SNEGSKA (reference sequence). CDR3 sequence (DNA): TGCAGTGTTAGGACAGCCAGGGGAGCTTTCTTT. It encodes CSVRTARGAFF.

The chain links TRBV5-4 to TRBJ1-4; 8 bases are a match to TRBD1. The CDR3 totals 16 residues. V shed 0 bases and J 6 bases; nucleotides not matched to a gene: 7. The germline gives CDR1 SGHNT, CDR2 YYREEE (reference sequence). Here the CDR3 DNA reads TGTGCCAGCAGCTTGGGCACGGACAGGGTAGATGAAAAACTGTTTTTT. This gives the protein CASSLGTDRVDEKLFF. The complete variable domain, with remaining parts taken from reference TRBV5-4 and TRBJ1-4, reads ETGVTQSPTHLIKTRGQQVTLRCSSQSGHNTVSWYQQALGQGPQFIFQYYREEENGRGNFPPRFSGLQFPNYSSELNVNALELDDSALYLCASSLGTDRVDEKLFFGSGTQLSVL.

The rearrangement joins TRBV12-3 or TRBV12-4 to TRBJ1-6; 7 bases match TRBD1. V trimming: 5 bases; J trimming: 10 bases; junction bases outside the gene matches: 11. CDR3 length equals 15 residues. DNA for the CDR3: TGTGCCAGCAGTGACGTAGACAGGGAAAGATCACCCCTCCACTTT. This translates into CASSDVDRERSPLHF.

This clonotype was detected a few times. As DNA, the CDR3 is TGCGCCAGCAGTGATGAGGCCGGGGCTAACTATGGCTACACCTTC. Residues: CASSDEAGANYGYTF. The rearrangement uses TRBV10-2 and TRBJ1-2; no firm D call. Germline V lookup: CDR1 WSHSY, CDR2 SAAADI. The CDR3 is made up of 15 amino acids. V lost 3 bases and J lost 0, with 11 bases in between.